The TCR beta chain described here comes from a study of regulatory T cells in long-lasting Graves disease (dated by TCRdb to the early 2020s). At the level of the whole study: Newly diagnosed Graves' disease patients had taken antithyroid drugs for less than 3 months. Persistent Graves' disease patients were compared with newly diagnosed Graves' disease patients by peripheral blood TCR sequencing and RNA sequencing. The study took place in China and was registered as a clinical trial. A total of around 35 samples underwent TCR sequencing, from some 13 patients with persistent Graves' disease and around 20 patients with newly diagnosed Graves' disease.

This clonotype appeared many times. Its specific antigen is unknown. The input lacks base qualities; no much larger clone sits a single base away. Results the study describes overall, beyond this receptor: Peripheral blood alone was examined, since thyroid tissue, which constituted the primary lesion, could not be accessed. A larger number of public clonotypes was shared among persistent patients (around 3,000) than among newly diagnosed patients (about 990). Sequencing and analysis were limited to the TCR beta chain. Compared with newly diagnosed patients, patients with persistent Graves' disease had lower TCR Shannon entropy and fewer highly expanded clones, which suggests clonal expansion. The authors acknowledged the small sample size as a limitation that may reduce accuracy.

Libraries were constructed by multiplex PCR. The sample was run on an Illumina HiSeq 4000. To build TCR beta libraries, CDR3 regions were amplified by Arm-PCR using iRepertoire HTBI primers. Before sequencing, the PCR products underwent gel purification. The authors' pipeline ran thus. Across samples, about 64 TRBV and 13 to 15 TRBJ segments were identified and used for gene usage analysis of CDR3 amino acid clonotypes. Filtered high-quality paired reads were merged into contigs using COPE and FqMerger. BLAST was used to align contigs to IMGT TRBV, TRBD and TRBJ reference genes, and CDR3 was defined according to IMGT. Highly expanded clones were defined as clonotypes with a frequency above 0.1%. Shannon entropy served as the measure of repertoire diversity, while the Gini coefficient captured V-J evenness. A clonotype found in more than one individual was treated as public. TCRdb cleaned the public reads at Q25 with fastp, built clones with MiXCR and kept in-frame beta chains. Under each unique CDR3 protein, matching rows form one entry showing the most common genes and DNA. The V and J calls and clone size come from TCRdb's table, not from the authors' own analysis. The sample data list some 350,000 distinct CDR3 sequences, and 16% of these were observed just once. Jointly, the top ten make up around 20% of the sample.

The time point label on this specimen signifies: newly diagnosed GD, antithyroid drugs for less than 3 months. For both TCR sequencing and RNA sequencing, RNA was extracted from PBMCs using TRIzol. Graves' disease was diagnosed according to American Thyroid Association guidelines. Patients were recruited from an endocrinology department in Xi'an, China. Each patient gave around 9 milliliters of peripheral blood, collected in an EDTA anticoagulant tube. Ficoll Paque Plus density gradient separation was used to isolate PBMCs, and no further T cell sorting was performed. An Agilent 2100 Bioanalyzer and agarose gel were used to check RNA quality, and a NanoDrop 2000 was used to measure RNA concentration. These data also featured in a second study, about T cells in Graves' hyperthyroidism and ophthalmopathy. As described in the second report: A patient counted as having stable Graves' hyperthyroidism if no progression to ophthalmopathy occurred over 18 months of follow-up. Hyperthyroidism patients were aged 18 to 65 years and newly diagnosed, with disease duration of less than 2 months. Exclusion was applied to patients with uncontrolled infections, other autoimmune diseases, pregnancy or lactation. Clinical symptoms, serum thyroxine and TRAb, thyroid ultrasound, and orbital computed tomography formed the basis for the diagnoses. The first round of RT-PCR for the TCR CDR3 was performed with the HTBI primer set and the Qiagen OneStep RT-PCR kit. Most expanded thyroid clonotypes (frequency above 0.001) were also found in blood, which suggests that blood repertoires may mirror thyroid immune responses. Ophthalmopathy was separated from stable hyperthyroidism by a 13 V-J signature model, with around 90% sensitivity and about 81% specificity obtained in cross-validation and 80%/75% obtained in testing. In validation, the model predicted progression to ophthalmopathy with approximately 69% sensitivity and approximately 78% specificity, a median of about six months before onset. To identify TCR V-J signatures that set the groups apart, the researchers used a discovery cohort of about a hundred patients, made up of roughly 40 with Graves' ophthalmopathy and about 60 with stable Graves' hyperthyroidism. Whether ophthalmopathy could be predicted prospectively was tested in an independent validation cohort made up of under 20 hyperthyroidism patients plus 17 patients who later progressed to ophthalmopathy. The roughly 100 discovery patients were randomly split 7:3 into training and test sets. In addition, the study compared T-cell repertoires in thyroid tissue and in blood from five or six Graves' hyperthyroidism patients. After blood sampling, hyperthyroidism patients were treated with methimazole at a starting dose of 30 mg daily, and ophthalmopathy patients were treated with high-dose intravenous methylprednisolone. Libraries were constructed in a second round of multiplex PCR, after which size selection and purification were carried out. Libraries were sequenced paired-end with 100 bp reads on an Illumina HiSeq2000. Raw data were processed with SOAPnuke, discarding reads with adapters, uncalled bases, mean Phred below 15, or no exact constant-primer or identifier match. High-quality paired reads were merged with COPE v1.2.5, and unique nucleotide sequences were defined as clonotypes. MiTCR v1.1 was used to align clonotypes to the IMGT TRBV, TRBD and TRBJ reference segments. Analysis was restricted to V-J combinations with a frequency above 0.0001, which covered approximately 99% of repertoires. The TCS score was defined as F50 (clonal expansion) divided by E x V (chaos), with BLOSUM62-based TCRdist calculated between CDR3 peptides within each V-J. Welch's t-statistics and random forest reduced fewer than 550 V-J features to around 14, which were used in a naive Bayes classifier (R e1071). Sample size was not statistically predetermined, and blinding of investigators to group allocation was not performed. According to the paper, TCR Vbeta CDR3 sequencing was carried out on over 130 peripheral blood samples, which came from some 41 ophthalmopathy, 80 or so hyperthyroidism and approximately 17 progressor patients.

The clonotype was recovered from a woman aged 18-35 years with Graves disease. Donor details come from another sample of the same person, matched by shared clones. Material: peripheral blood mononuclear cells (PBMCs), obtained at new diagnosis, from a patient treated with antithyroid drugs.

The CDR3: CAITRTGYNEQFF. In nucleotides, the sequence is TGTGCCATTACCCGGACAGGATACAATGAGCAGTTCTTC. This chain joins TRBV2 to TRBJ2-1; 7 bases in the junction line up with TRBD1. The germline V gene gives CDR1 as SNHLY and CDR2 as FYNNEI. After removal of 10 bases from V and 4 bases from J, the junction retains 7 bases not matched to a gene. Including the terminal cysteine and phenylalanine, the CDR3 comprises 13 residues. The read is trimmed to its CDR3 DNA, 39 bases read in frame from base 1. The entire variable domain, with the stretches around the CDR3 drawn from the reference TRBV2 and TRBJ2-1 proteins, is EPEVTQTPSHQVTQMGQEVILRCVPISNHLYFYWYRQILGQKVEFLVSFYNNEISEKSEIFDDQFSVERPDGSNFTLKIRSTKLEDSAMYFCAITRTGYNEQFFGPGTRLTVL.